The entry below gives a single TCR beta chain sequence along with its context. As yet, its antigen is unknown. These data belong to a study of T cell responses to AZD1222 COVID-19 vaccine. This CDR3 region has 14 residues. CDR1 and CDR2 from the germline V gene are MNHEY and SVGEGT. J gave up 8 bases and V 4 bases, and 6 bases lay outside the gene matches. Some clones are missing from TCRdb's copy, which holds only in-frame ones; the method was immunoSEQ multiplex PCR. The sample carries about 78,000 clones, roughly 80% recorded once. Broader study findings: Unmutated regions of variants are reportedly targeted by nearly half of spike-specific TCRs. Spike-spanning, vaccine-associated CD4 TCRs were dominant at 160-218 and 743-854.

V and J are TRBV6-2 or TRBV6-3 and TRBJ2-1; 9 bases match TRBD2. Sample: peripheral blood, taken on day 0 of AZD1222 vaccination. This clonotype originated in an adult in good health. In DNA, the CDR3 is TGTGCCAGCAGTTTAGCGGGAGCGGCCGATGAGCAGTTCTTC. It encodes CASSLAGAADEQFF.